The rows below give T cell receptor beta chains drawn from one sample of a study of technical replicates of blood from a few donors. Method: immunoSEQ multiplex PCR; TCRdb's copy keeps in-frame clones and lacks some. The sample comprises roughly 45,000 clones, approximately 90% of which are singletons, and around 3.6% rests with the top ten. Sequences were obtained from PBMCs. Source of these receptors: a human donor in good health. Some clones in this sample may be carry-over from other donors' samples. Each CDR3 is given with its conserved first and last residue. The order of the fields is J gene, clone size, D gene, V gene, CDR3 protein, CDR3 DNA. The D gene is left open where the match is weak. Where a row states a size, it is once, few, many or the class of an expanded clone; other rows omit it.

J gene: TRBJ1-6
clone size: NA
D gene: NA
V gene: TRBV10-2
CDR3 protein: CASRTRGSYNSPLHF
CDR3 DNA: TGCGCCAGCAGAACACGTGGCTCCTATAATTCACCCCTCCACTTT

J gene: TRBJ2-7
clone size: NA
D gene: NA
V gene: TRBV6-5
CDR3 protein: CASTSAGYEQYF
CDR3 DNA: TGTGCCAGCACCTCCGCGGGCTACGAGCAGTACTTC

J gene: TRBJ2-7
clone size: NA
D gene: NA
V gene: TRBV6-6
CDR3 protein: CASSLNYEQYF
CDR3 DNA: TGTGCCAGCAGTCTAAACTACGAGCAGTACTTC

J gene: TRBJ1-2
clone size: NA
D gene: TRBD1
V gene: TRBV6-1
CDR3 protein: CASRIIGTDNGYTF
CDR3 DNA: TGTGCCAGCAGGATTATCGGGACAGACAATGGCTACACCTTC

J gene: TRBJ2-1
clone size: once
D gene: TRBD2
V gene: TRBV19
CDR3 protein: CASSAGTSPYNEQFF
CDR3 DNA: TGTGCCAGTAGTGCCGGGACTAGCCCCTACAATGAGCAGTTCTTC

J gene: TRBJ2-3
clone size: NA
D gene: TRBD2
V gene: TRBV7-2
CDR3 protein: CASSLLGLAGVTDTQYF
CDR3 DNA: TGTGCCAGCAGCCTCCTGGGACTAGCGGGGGTCACAGATACGCAGTATTTT

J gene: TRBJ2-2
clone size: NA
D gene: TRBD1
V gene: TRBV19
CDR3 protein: CASSGSGQITGELFF
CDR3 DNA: TGTGCCAGTAGTGGATCGGGACAGATCACCGGGGAGCTGTTTTTT

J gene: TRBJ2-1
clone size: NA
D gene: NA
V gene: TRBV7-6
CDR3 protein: CASSLGAFNEQFF
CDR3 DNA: TGTGCCAGCAGCTTAGGGGCCTTCAATGAGCAGTTCTTC

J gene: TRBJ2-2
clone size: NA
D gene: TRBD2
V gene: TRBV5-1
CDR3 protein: CASSLGTSAGELFF
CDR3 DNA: TGCGCCAGCAGCTTGGGGACTAGTGCCGGGGAGCTGTTTTTT

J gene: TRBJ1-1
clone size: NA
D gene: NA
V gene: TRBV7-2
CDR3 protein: CASSARQRNTEAFF
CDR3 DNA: TGTGCCAGCAGCGCACGACAGAGAAACACTGAAGCTTTCTTT

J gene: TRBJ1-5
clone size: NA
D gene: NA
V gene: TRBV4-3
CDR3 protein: CASSRGHLSNQPQHF
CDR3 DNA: TGCGCCAGCAGCCGCGGGCACCTTAGCAATCAGCCCCAGCATTTT

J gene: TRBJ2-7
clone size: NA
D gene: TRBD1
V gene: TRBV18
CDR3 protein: CASSSGQKYEQYF
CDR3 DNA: TGTGCCAGCTCATCGGGACAGAAATACGAGCAGTACTTC

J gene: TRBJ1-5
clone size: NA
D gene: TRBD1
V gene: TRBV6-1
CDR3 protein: CASSTRQGADQPQHF
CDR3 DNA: TGTGCCAGCAGTACCAGACAGGGGGCCGATCAGCCCCAGCATTTT

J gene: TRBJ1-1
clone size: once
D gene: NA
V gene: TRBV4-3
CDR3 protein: CASSQDRGNTEAFF
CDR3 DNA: TGCGCCAGCAGCCAAGATAGGGGGAACACTGAAGCTTTCTTT

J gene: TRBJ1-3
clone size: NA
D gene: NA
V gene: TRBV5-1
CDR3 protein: CAKVDSSRGNTIYF
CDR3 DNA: TGCGCCAAAGTTGATTCGTCGCGGGGAAACACCATATATTTT

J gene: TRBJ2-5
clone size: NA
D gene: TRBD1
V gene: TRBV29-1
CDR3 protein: CSVESGTGQTQYF
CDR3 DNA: TGCAGCGTTGAATCAGGGACAGGGCAGACCCAGTACTTC

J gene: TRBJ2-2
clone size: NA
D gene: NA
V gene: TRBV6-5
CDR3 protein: CASSPQGTGELFF
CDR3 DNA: TGTGCCAGCAGTCCCCAGGGGACCGGGGAGCTGTTTTTT

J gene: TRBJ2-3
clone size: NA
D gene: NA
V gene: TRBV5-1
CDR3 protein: CASSLAGTDTQYF
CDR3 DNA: TGCGCCAGCAGCTTGGCCGGGACAGATACGCAGTATTTT

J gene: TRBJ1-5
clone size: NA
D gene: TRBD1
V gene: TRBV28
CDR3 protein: CASTSPGTGNQPQHF
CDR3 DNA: TGTGCCAGCACAAGCCCCGGGACAGGCAATCAGCCCCAGCATTTT

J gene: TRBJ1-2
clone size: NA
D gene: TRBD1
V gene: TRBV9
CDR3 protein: CASSETGEFYGYTF
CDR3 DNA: TGTGCCAGCAGCGAGACAGGGGAGTTCTATGGCTACACCTTC

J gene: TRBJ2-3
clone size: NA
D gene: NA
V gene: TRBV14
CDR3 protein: CASSQWSGNTDTQYF
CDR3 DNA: TGTGCCAGCAGCCAATGGAGCGGAAACACAGATACGCAGTATTTT

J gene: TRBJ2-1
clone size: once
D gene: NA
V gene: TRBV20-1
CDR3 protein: CSARGGVEQFF
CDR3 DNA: TGCAGTGCTAGAGGCGGGGTCGAGCAGTTCTTC